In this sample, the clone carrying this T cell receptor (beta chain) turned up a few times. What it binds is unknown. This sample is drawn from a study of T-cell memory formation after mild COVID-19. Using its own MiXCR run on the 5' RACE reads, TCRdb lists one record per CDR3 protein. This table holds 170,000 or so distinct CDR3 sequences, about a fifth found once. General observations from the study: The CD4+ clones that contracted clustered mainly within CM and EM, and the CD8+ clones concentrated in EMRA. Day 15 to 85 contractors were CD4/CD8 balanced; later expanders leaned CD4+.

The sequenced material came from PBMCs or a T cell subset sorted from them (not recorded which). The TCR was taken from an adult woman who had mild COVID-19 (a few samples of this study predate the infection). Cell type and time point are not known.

The CDR3 region has the DNA TGTGCCAGCACCCTCGAGGGGTTCCCTGGGGCCAACGTCCTGACTTTC. This sequence encodes CASTLEGFPGANVLTF. The chain uses TRBV7-6 and TRBJ2-6, with D perhaps matching TRBD1 or TRBD2 (5 bases each). The CDR3 consists of 16 residues. Germline V gene lookup returns CDR1 SGHVS and CDR2 FNYEAQ. The ends were cut back, 7 bases at V and 2 bases at J, with 15 bases in the middle. Full variable domain (rest looked up from reference TRBV7-6 and TRBJ2-6): GAGVSQSPRYKVTKRGQDVALRCDPISGHVSLYWYRQALGQGPEFLTYFNYEAQQDKSGLPNDRFSAERPEGSISTLTIQRTEQRDSAMYRCASTLEGFPGANVLTFGAGSRLTVL.